This T cell receptor beta chain is from a study of graft-versus-host responses after intestinal transplantation. Study-level background: Recipients across the board were started on anti-thymocyte globulin induction, then kept on tacrolimus and steroids for approximately three years.

CDR1 is KGHSH, CDR2 LQKENI, per germline. CDR3 length equals 17 residues. V dropped 4 bases and J dropped 6; count of bases not matched to a gene: 16. The assay was immunoSEQ multiplex PCR, and TCRdb's table has in-frame clones only and misses some. The data contain over 85,000 clones, 91% of them singletons. This clone has just a few counts. Its cognate antigen is unknown. Study observations and caveats: Elevated graft-versus-host to host-versus-graft clonal ratios in allografts were recorded for patients with graft-donor T cell macrochimerism.

This clonotype was obtained from a human donor who was the organ donor for an intestinal transplant. Here the sequenced sample was unstimulated CD4+ T cells sorted from spleen or lymph node cells, taken before transplant. This chain uses TRBV18 with TRBJ2-7, with TRBD1 matching 9 bases. The CDR3 sequence: CASSLTPAGTGYGEQYF. CDR3 nucleotide sequence: TGTGCCAGCTCACTCACTCCGGCGGGGACAGGGTACGGCGAGCAGTACTTC.